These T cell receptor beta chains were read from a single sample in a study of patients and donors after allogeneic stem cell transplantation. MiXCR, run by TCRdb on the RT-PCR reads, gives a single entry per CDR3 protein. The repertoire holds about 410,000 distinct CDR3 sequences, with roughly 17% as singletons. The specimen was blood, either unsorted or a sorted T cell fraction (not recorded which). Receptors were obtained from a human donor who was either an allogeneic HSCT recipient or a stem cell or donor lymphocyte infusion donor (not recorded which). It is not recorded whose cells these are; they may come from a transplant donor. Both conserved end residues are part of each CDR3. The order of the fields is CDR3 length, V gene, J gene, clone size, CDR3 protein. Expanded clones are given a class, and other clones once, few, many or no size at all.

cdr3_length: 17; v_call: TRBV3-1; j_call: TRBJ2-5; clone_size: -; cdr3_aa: CASSRKRIMDLQETQYF
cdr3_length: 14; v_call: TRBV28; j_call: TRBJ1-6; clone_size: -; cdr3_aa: CASSSGTTNSPLHF
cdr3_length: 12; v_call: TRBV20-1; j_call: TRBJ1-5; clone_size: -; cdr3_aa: CSAAAGNQPQHF
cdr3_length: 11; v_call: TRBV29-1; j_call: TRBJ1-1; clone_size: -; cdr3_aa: CSVDRATEAFF
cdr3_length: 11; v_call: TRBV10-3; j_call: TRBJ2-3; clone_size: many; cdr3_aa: CAIGLADTQYF
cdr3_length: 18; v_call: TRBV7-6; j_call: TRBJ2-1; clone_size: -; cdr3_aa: CASSLVRGFSDSYNEQFF
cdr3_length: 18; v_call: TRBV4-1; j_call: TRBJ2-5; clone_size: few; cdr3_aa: CASSQEIKGGTMSETQYF
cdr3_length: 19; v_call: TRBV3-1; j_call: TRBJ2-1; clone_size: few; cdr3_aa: CASSQTSGGHSHRYNEQFF
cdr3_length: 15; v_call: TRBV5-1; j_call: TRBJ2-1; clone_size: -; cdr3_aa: CASKRTSGGAGEQFF
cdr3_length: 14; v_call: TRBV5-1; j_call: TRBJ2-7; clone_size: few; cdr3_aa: CASSLGRSNYEQYF
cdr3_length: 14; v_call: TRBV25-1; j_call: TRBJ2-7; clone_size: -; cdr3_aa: CASLAGTGTYEQYF
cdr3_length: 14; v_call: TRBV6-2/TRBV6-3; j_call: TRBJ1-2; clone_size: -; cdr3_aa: CASSYADSLYGYTF
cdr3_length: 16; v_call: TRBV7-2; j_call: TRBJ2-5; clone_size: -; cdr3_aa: CASSLVGTSGFETQYF
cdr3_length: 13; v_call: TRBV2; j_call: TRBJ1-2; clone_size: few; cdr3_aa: CASNWESNYGYTF
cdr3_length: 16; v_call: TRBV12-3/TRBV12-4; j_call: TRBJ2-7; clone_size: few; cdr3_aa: CASSIRLAERSYEQYF
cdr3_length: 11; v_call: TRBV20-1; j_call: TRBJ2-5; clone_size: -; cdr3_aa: CSVWVRGTQYF
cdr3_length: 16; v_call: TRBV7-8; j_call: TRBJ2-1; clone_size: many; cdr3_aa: CASRSRLAGVLDEQFF
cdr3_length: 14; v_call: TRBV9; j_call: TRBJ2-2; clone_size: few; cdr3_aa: CASSVALDTGELFF
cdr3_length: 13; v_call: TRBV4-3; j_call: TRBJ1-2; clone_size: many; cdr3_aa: CASSQDTGYGYTF
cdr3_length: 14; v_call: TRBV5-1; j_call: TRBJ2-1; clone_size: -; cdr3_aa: CASSVGQGLNEQFF
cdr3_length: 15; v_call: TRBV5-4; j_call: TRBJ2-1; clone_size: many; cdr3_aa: CASIRAAGSYNEQFF
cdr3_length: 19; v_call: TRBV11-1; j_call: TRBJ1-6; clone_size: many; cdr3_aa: CASSLFRMAGEGKSSPLHF
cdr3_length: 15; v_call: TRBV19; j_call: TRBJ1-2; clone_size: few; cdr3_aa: CASKPLERVLYGYTF
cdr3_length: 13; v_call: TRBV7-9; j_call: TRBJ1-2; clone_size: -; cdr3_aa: CASSLPDFYGYTF
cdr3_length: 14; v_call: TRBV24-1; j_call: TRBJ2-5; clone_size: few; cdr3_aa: CATSDLQGQETQYF
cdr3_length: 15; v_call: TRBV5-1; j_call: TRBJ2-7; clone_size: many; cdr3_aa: CASSLAAGRTYEQYF
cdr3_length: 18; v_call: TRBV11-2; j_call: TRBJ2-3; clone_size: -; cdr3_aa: CASSLGTSGSPSTDTQYF
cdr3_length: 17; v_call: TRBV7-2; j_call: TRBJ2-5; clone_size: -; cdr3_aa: CASSSRLAGAYQETQYF
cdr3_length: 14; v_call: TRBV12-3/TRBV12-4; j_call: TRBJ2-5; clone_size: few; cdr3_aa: CASAKLSVGETQYF
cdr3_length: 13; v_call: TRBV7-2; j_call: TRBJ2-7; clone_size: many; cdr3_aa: CASSFFRSYEQYF
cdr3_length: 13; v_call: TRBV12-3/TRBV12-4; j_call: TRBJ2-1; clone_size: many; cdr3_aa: CASTSGGLNEQFF
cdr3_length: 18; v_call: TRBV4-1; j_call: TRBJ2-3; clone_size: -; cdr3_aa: CASSQALGTSGLRDTQYF
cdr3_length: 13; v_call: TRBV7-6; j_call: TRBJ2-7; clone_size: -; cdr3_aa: CASSLATDYEQYF
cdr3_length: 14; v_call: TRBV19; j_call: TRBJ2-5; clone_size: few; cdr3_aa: CASTQSGRQETQYF
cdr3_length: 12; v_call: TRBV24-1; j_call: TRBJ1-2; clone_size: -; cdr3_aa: CATSDQDWGYTF
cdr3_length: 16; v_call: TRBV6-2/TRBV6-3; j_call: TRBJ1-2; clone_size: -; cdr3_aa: CASTSSGQLKGYGYTF
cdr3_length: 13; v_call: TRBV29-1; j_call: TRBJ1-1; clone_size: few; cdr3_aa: CSGRTGMNTEAFF
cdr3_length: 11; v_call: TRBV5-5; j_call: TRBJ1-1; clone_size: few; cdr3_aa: CASSEGTEAFF
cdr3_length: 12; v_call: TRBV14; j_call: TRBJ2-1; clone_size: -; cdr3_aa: CASSQYGGEQFF